Listed here are 4 T cell receptor beta chains from one sample, sequenced in a study of radiotherapy plus CTLA-4 blockade in lung cancer. This table comes from immunoSEQ multiplex PCR, and its TCRdb copy is limited to in-frame clones, with some not included. The table includes about 99,000 clones, around 88% detected once. The sample in question was peripheral blood, obtained from a patient treated with radiotherapy plus ipilimumab. These receptor sequences come from a human donor with non-small cell lung cancer that progressed on radiotherapy plus ipilimumab.

The V gene is TRBV27, the J gene TRBJ2-5, with a tentative D call TRBD2 (6 bases). This CDR3 has 17 residues. Trimming left V 4 bases short and J 5 bases short, with 23 bases between. Germline lookup yields CDR1 MNHEY and CDR2 SMNVEV (reference sequence). The chain's CDR3 is CASSSAPGRRVGETQYF. The DNA for the CDR3 is TGTGCCAGCAGTTCCGCCCCAGGTCGGAGGGTTGGTGAGACCCAGTACTTC.

This clone occurred once. This sequence joins TRBV7-6 and TRBJ2-7, with TRBD1 matching 7 bases. In germline, CDR1 is SGHVS, CDR2 FNYEAQ. The length of the CDR3 is 14 residues. V shed 5 bases and J 5 bases; nucleotides not matched to a gene: 9. CDR3 residues: CASSLTGTLDEQYF. Here the CDR3 DNA reads TGTGCCAGCAGCCTGACAGGGACCCTGGACGAGCAGTACTTC.

The chain combines TRBV6-4 with TRBJ1-5, with D perhaps matching TRBD1 (6 bases). There are 16 residues in the CDR3. V was cut by 2 bases and J by 0 bases, with 11 bases left in between. CDR1 is MRHNA, CDR2 SNTAGT, per germline. The DNA for the CDR3 is TGTGCCAGCAGTGACCGGACAGTTTATAGCAATCAGCCCCAGCATTTT. Its protein is CASSDRTVYSNQPQHF.

V and J are TRBV19 and TRBJ2-1; 8 nucleotides match TRBD2. This CDR3 spans 15 amino acids. Germline CDR1 is LNHDA and CDR2 is SQIVND (reference sequence). With V trimmed by 8 bases and J by 0 bases, 6 bases remained unmatched. CDR3 sequence reads: CASGSGSASYNEQFF. For the CDR3, the DNA is TGTGCCAGTGGGAGCGGGAGCGCCTCCTACAATGAGCAGTTCTTC.